Shown below are 16 T cell receptor beta chains from a single sample sequenced in a study of shared clonotypes between healthy human individuals. Produced via immunoSEQ multiplex PCR; TCRdb's table is partial and in-frame only. This table has around 700,000 clones, approximately 75% appearing once. The sample comprised memory CD4+ T cells sorted from blood. Subset noted: CD45RA-negative fraction. These receptors all stem from a woman in her thirties in good health.

The V and J genes are TRBV27 and TRBJ2-2; TRBD2 agrees at 8 bases. The CDR3 is 16 residues long. The ends lost 4 bases at V and 3 bases at J; junction bases unmatched: 7. Germline CDR1 is MNHEY and CDR2 is SMNVEV (reference sequence). CDR3 amino acids: CASSSEKREYTGELFF. CDR3 sequence (DNA): TGTGCCAGCAGTTCCGAAAAGCGGGAGTACACCGGGGAGCTGTTTTTT.

This chain uses TRBV7-8 with TRBJ1-1; TRBD1 is a possible D gene (6 bases). CDR3 length: 15 amino acids. V lost 5 bases to trimming and J lost 12 bases, with 25 bases between them. Germline V gene lookup returns CDR1 SGHVS and CDR2 FQNEAQ. Written as DNA, the CDR3 is TGTGCCAGCAGCCTCAATCAGGACAGTTTCGGGCAATCTTTCTTT. It codes for CASSLNQDSFGQSFF.

This clone appeared once. The chain is built from TRBV2 and TRBJ2-1, with 10 bases identical to TRBD2. With V trimmed by 4 bases and J by 6 bases, 9 bases remained unmatched. Germline lookup yields CDR1 SNHLY and CDR2 FYNNEI. The CDR3 has 16 amino acids. CDR3 sequence reads: CASSGRTSGAFNEQFF. The CDR3 DNA is TGTGCCAGCAGTGGTCGGACTAGCGGAGCATTCAATGAGCAGTTCTTC.

The chain carries TRBV5-4 and TRBJ1-2, with 8 nucleotides matching TRBD1. The CDR3 covers 14 residues. The germline CDR1 and CDR2 sequences are SGHNT and YYREEE (reference sequence). Trimming at V came to 5 bases and at J to 5 bases, leaving 8 bases not matched to a gene. The DNA of the CDR3 is TGTGCCAGCAGACAAGACAGGGGCGCGTATGGCTACACCTTC. Encoded protein: CASRQDRGAYGYTF.

The genes are TRBV20-1 and TRBJ2-7; D is unclear. CDR3 length equals 11 residues. Per the germline V gene, CDR1 is DFQATT and CDR2 is SNEGSKA (reference sequence). The V and J ends lost 6 bases and 7 bases respectively, with 13 bases between them. CDR3 protein: CSATAAEEQYF. As DNA, the CDR3 is TGCAGTGCCACGGCAGCAGAGGAGCAGTACTTC.

The chain has TRBV5-1 and TRBJ1-2; TRBD1 agrees at 7 bases. Germline V gene data show CDR1 as SGHRS and CDR2 as YFSETQ. The J segment lost 3 bases and the V segment lost 4 bases, leaving 6 bases of the junction unmatched. The CDR3 is 14 amino acids. DNA for the CDR3: TGCGCCAGCAGCCCCGGGACAGACGACTATGGCTACACCTTC. Translated, it gives CASSPGTDDYGYTF.

V usage is TRBV28 and J usage is TRBJ2-7; tentative D call: TRBD2 (6 bases). V gave up 6 bases and J gave up 3 bases, with 18 bases separating them. There are 15 residues in the CDR3. The germline V gene encodes CDR1 MDHEN and CDR2 SYDVKM. The CDR3 spells CASSIGGFTVYEQYF. In nucleotides, the CDR3 is TGTGCCAGCAGCATCGGAGGGTTTACTGTCTACGAGCAGTACTTC.

The gene calls are TRBV5-1 and TRBJ1-2; D not certain. This CDR3 is 13 amino acids long. Trimming took 1 base from V and 8 from J, leaving 12 bases between them. CDR1 and CDR2 (germline): SGHRS, YFSETQ. The CDR3 nucleotides read TGCGCCAGCAGCTTGACTGCCCAACGGGGCTACACCTTC. It encodes CASSLTAQRGYTF.

The chain couples TRBV28 to TRBJ2-5; the match to TRBD2 covers 11 bases. Per germline, CDR1 MDHEN and CDR2 SYDVKM. Germline trimming cut 6 bases from V and 6 bases from J; bases unmatched to any gene: 15. This CDR3 is built from 17 residues. The CDR3 DNA reads as TGTGCCAGCAGCGTTTTTATAGCGGGAGGGTCGGAAAAGACCCAGTACTTC. Its translation: CASSVFIAGGSEKTQYF.

This clone was detected once. This sequence joins TRBV19 and TRBJ1-3, with D unclear. V lost 7 bases and J 0 bases, leaving 13 bases between the germline ends. The CDR3 runs 15 residues. Germline V gene lookup returns CDR1 LNHDA and CDR2 SQIVND (reference sequence). The CDR3 sequence is CASTRRGVSGNTIYF. DNA for the CDR3: TGTGCCAGTACGAGGAGAGGAGTCTCTGGAAACACCATATATTTT.

There are a few counts of this clone. V gene TRBV7-2 combines with J gene TRBJ2-3; the match to TRBD2 covers 9 bases. The CDR3 contains 19 residues. Germline V gives CDR1 SGHTA, CDR2 FQGNSA. With 5 bases clipped from V and 6 bases from J, the junction kept 21 bases outside the gene matches. CDR3 sequence (DNA): TGTGCCAGCAGCCTGCCCACTGCACTAGCGGGCACCCGACGCGATACGCAGTATTTT. Protein: CASSLPTALAGTRRDTQYF.

The J gene is TRBJ2-5, the V gene TRBV7-3; weak D call: TRBD2 (5 bases). The CDR3 loop spans 17 amino acids. The ends were cut back, 1 base at V and 2 bases at J, with 17 bases in the middle. Germline CDR1 SGHTA, CDR2 FQGTGA. The DNA for the CDR3 is TGTGCCAGCAGCTTAATCGACTACAGAACCCCACAAGAGACCCAGTACTTC. It translates to CASSLIDYRTPQETQYF.

This sequence joins TRBV6-5 and TRBJ1-2, with 12 bases matching TRBD1. The germline V gene has CDR1 MNHEY and CDR2 SVGAGI. J lost 7 bases, V lost 2 bases, and 5 bases had no gene match. CDR3 length: 15 amino acids. DNA for the CDR3: TGTGCCAGCAGTTACCGGGACAGGGGGCTGGTTGGCTACACCTTC. Translation gives CASSYRDRGLVGYTF.

This chain uses TRBV5-5 with TRBJ2-1; possible D gene TRBD2, 5 bases. Germline-derived CDR1 and CDR2 are SGHKS and YYEKEE (reference sequence). CDR3 length: 16 residues. The V end lost 5 bases, the J end lost 0 bases, and 15 bases lay between the germline ends. CDR3 nucleotides: TGTGCCAGCAGGCCGTGGTGGGAGAGCTCCTACAATGAGCAGTTCTTC. This encodes CASRPWWESSYNEQFF.

V gene TRBV25-1 combines with J gene TRBJ2-3; D possibly corresponds to TRBD1 (5 bases). Germline CDR1 is MGHDK and CDR2 is SYGVNS. The CDR3 sequence is 16 residues long. Trimming shortened V by 2 bases and J by 0 bases, and 12 bases separated the two germline ends. CDR3 bases: TGTGCCAGCAGTGAAAAGACAGCCGAAAGCACAGATACGCAGTATTTT. Translating it yields CASSEKTAESTDTQYF.

The chain uses TRBV27 and TRBJ2-3, with 8 bases fitting TRBD2. The CDR3 sequence is 15 residues long. Germline V gives CDR1 MNHEY, CDR2 SMNVEV (reference sequence). J gave up 8 bases and V 2 bases, and 9 bases lay outside the gene matches. The CDR3 DNA reads as TGTGCCAGCAGTTTAGGTGGCACGGCGGGGGGTACGCAGTATTTT. It translates to CASSLGGTAGGTQYF.